In its sample, the clone carrying this T cell receptor (beta chain) is medium-sized (0.01 to 0.1%). No antigen is known for it. This entry belongs to a study of spatial heterogeneity in lung cancer. CDR1 and CDR2 (germline): MNHNY, SVGAGI (reference sequence). Unmatched junction bases numbered 7, after V lost 7 bases and J lost 6 bases. The CDR3 is made up of 14 amino acids. TCRdb used MiXCR to reprocess the 5' RACE reads, holding one entry per CDR3 protein. The table shows thousands of distinct CDR3 sequences, with roughly 12% occurring only once. The time point here: sample taken at primary tumor resection. Patients with untreated early-stage non-small cell lung cancer, numbering approximately 79, were the donors. General study findings and limits: How many expanded intratumoral alpha and beta TCRs were present tracked the tumor mutation count, which was a count of nonsynonymous mutations.

The material was lung tumor tissue, obtained at surgery. This sequence originates from a male donor with early-stage non-small cell lung cancer. The genes are TRBV6-6 and TRBJ2-2; 8 bases are shared with TRBD2. The CDR3 reads CASTPAGVSGELFF. CDR3 DNA sequence: TGTGCCAGCACCCCAGCGGGAGTTTCCGGGGAGCTGTTTTTT.